One sample yielded the 3 T cell receptor beta chains listed below, sequenced in a study of OX40 agonist ivuxolimab in advanced cancers. TCRdb's copy holds only in-frame clones and misses some; the assay was immunoSEQ multiplex PCR. The profile covers 55,000 to 70,000 clones, with 86% appearing a single time and about 0.95% taken by the ten largest. This specimen consisted of CD4+ or CD8+ T cells sorted from blood, obtained in a trial of the OX40 agonist ivuxolimab. Receptors originate from an adult with an advanced solid tumor such as melanoma, head and neck, liver or kidney cancer.

This clone was seen only once. J is TRBJ1-5 and V is TRBV6-5; weak D call: TRBD1 (5 bases). Germline lookup yields CDR1 MNHEY and CDR2 SVGAGI. This CDR3 has 15 residues. Trimming left V 6 bases short and J 4 bases short, with 16 bases between. This chain's CDR3 is CASSTGTTPNQPQHF. The DNA of the CDR3 is TGTGCCAGCAGCACCGGGACGACCCCGAATCAGCCCCAGCATTTT.

The V call is TRBV19, the J call TRBJ1-1; 10 positions agree with TRBD1. V trimming: 11 bases; J trimming: 0 bases; junction bases outside the gene matches: 15. Germline V gives CDR1 LNHDA, CDR2 SQIVND (reference sequence). This CDR3 contains 17 residues. The CDR3 DNA sequence: TGTGCCTCCGAGACCGGGACAGGGGCTTCCATGAACACTGAAGCTTTCTTT. This gives the protein CASETGTGASMNTEAFF.

V gene TRBV5-8 combines with J gene TRBJ2-3, with D tentatively TRBD2 (5 bases). The CDR3 is 14 amino acids. Trimming took 7 bases from V and 0 from J, leaving 12 bases between them. Per the germline V gene, CDR1 is SGHTS and CDR2 is YDEGEE. The CDR3 loop reads CASGRGVSTDTQYF. In DNA form, the CDR3 reads TGTGCCAGCGGTCGGGGAGTAAGCACAGATACGCAGTATTTT. Full variable domain (remainder filled in from reference TRBV5-8 and TRBJ2-3): EAGVTQSPTHLIKTRGQQATLRCSPISGHTSVYWYQQALGLGLQFLLWYDEGEERNRGNFPPRFSGRQFPNYSSELNVNALELEDSALYLCASGRGVSTDTQYFGPGTRLTVL.